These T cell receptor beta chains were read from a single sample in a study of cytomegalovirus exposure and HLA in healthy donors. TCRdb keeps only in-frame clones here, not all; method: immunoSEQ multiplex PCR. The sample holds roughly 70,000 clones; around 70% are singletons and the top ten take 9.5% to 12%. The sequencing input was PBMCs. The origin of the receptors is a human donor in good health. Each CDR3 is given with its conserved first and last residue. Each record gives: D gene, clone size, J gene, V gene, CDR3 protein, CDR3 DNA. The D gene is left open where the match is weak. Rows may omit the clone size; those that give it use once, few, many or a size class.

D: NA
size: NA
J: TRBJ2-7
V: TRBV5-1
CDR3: CASSRDLSSYEQYF
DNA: TGCGCCAGCAGCCGGGACTTGAGCTCCTACGAGCAGTACTTC

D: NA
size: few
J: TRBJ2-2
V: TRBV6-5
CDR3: CASMGARDTGELFF
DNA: TGTGCCAGCATGGGGGCTCGGGACACCGGGGAGCTGTTTTTT

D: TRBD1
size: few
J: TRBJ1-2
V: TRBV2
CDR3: CASRQGLDGYTF
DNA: TGTGCCAGCCGACAGGGTCTCGACGGCTACACCTTC

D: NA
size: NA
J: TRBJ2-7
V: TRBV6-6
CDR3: CASSSPADNSYEQYF
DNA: TGTGCCAGCAGTTCTCCAGCGGATAATTCCTACGAGCAGTACTTC

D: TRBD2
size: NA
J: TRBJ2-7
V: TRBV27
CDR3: CASSIGGFYEQYF
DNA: TGTGCCAGCAGTATCGGGGGGTTTTACGAGCAGTACTTC

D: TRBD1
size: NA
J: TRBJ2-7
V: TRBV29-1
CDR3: CSVPGQGSYEQYF
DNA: TGCAGCGTCCCAGGACAGGGGTCCTACGAGCAGTACTTC

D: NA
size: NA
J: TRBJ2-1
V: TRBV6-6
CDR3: CASQMTRSDNEQFF
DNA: TGTGCCAGCCAAATGACTAGATCCGACAATGAGCAGTTCTTC

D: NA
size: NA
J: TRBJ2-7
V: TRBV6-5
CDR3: CASSYSLMGPSYEQYF
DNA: TGTGCCAGCAGTTACTCCCTTATGGGGCCCTCCTACGAGCAGTACTTC

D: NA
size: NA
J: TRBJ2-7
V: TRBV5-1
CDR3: CASRDSAYEQYF
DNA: TGCGCCAGCCGGGACTCGGCCTACGAGCAGTACTTC

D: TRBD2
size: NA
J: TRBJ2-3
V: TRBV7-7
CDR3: CASSSGTSDEDTQYF
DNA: TGTGCTAGCAGCTCCGGGACTAGCGATGAAGATACGCAGTATTTT

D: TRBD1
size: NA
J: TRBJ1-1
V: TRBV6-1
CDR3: CASSPGQATTEAFF
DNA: TGTGCCAGCAGTCCGGGACAGGCGACCACCGAAGCTTTCTTT

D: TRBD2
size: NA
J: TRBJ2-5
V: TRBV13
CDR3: CASSRTSGRVEETQYF
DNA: TGTGCCAGCAGCCGGACTAGCGGGAGGGTGGAGGAGACCCAATACTTC

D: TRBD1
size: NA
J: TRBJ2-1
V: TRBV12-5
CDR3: CASGLGTGVNEQFF
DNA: TGTGCTAGTGGTTTAGGGACAGGGGTCAATGAGCAGTTCTTC

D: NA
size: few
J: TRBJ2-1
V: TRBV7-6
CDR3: CASSYTTGFEQFF
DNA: TGTGCCAGCAGCTATACGACCGGGTTTGAGCAGTTCTTC

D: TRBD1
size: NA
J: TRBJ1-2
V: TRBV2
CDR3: CASSPGTGTLYGYTF
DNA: TGTGCCAGCAGTCCCGGGACAGGGACTCTCTATGGCTACACCTTC

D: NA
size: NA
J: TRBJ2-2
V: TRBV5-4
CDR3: CASSLNRDWTGELFF
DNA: TGTGCCAGCAGCTTGAATAGGGACTGGACCGGGGAGCTGTTTTTT